This T cell receptor beta chain was obtained from a study of glioma-infiltrating T cells. This CDR3 contains 15 residues. Looked up from germline, CDR1 is LGHDT and CDR2 is YNNKEL (reference sequence). Trimming took off 5 bases at V and 2 bases at J, with 14 bases between the two ends. Study-wide results and caveats: Above-expected tissue-blood divergence occurred in all gliomas, most in low-grade ones. Tissue and blood shared very few CDR3 sequences.

Points on this clonotype: No antigen is known for it.

TCR alpha and beta CDR3 regions were amplified from RNA using iRepertoire nested multiplex PCR. For one-step reverse transcription and amplification, roughly 85-450 ng of tissue mRNA or PBMC total RNA was used. TCRdb re-called the multiplex PCR reads with MiXCR, one entry per CDR3 protein. Here the sample spans around 120,000 distinct CDR3 sequences, approximately 24% being singletons. The sequencing sample was made of glioma tissue, nonneoplastic brain tissue, or PBMCs (not recorded which). The TCR was taken from a human donor with low-grade glioma or glioblastoma, undergoing nonglioma brain surgery, or in good health (not recorded which). This sequence joins TRBV3-1 and TRBJ2-3, with D possibly TRBD2 on 6 matching bases. The DNA of the CDR3 is TGTGCCAGCAGCTTCGCGCGGGGTGACACAGATACGCAGTATTTT. Encoded protein: CASSFARGDTDTQYF.